This TCR beta chain is drawn from a study of blood T cells in healthy people across ages. This clonotype was detected many times. The second PCR ran roughly 6 to 11 cycles with a sample-barcoded 5' primer and J-beta primers. Each sample yielded at least 3 million CDR3-containing paired-end reads. TCRdb itself ran the 5' RACE reads through MiXCR, one entry per CDR3 protein. This sample yields more than 700,000 distinct CDR3 sequences, of which 53% are seen a single time; roughly 37% belongs to the top ten. This TCR derives from a man older than 75 in good health. The sample consisted of blood.

In nucleotides, the CDR3 is TGCGCCAGCAGGACGACAGGGACCTACGAGCAGTACTTC. This sequence encodes CASRTTGTYEQYF. J is TRBJ2-7 and V is TRBV10-2, with 7 positions matching TRBD1. Trimming removed 6 bases from V and 2 bases from J; junction bases left unmatched: 4. This CDR3 spans 13 amino acids. CDR1 is WSHSY, CDR2 SAAADI, per germline.